Sequencing of this T cell receptor beta chain was carried out in a study of T-cell memory formation after mild COVID-19. TCRdb itself ran the 5' RACE reads through MiXCR, one entry per CDR3 protein. The sample lists roughly 170,000 distinct CDR3 sequences, around 21% occurring once. This clonotype was observed a handful of times. What it recognizes is unknown. The CDR3 is 15 amino acids. V shed 1 base and J 5 bases; nucleotides not matched to a gene: 8. Whole-study findings and limits: A balance of CD4 and CD8 characterized clones contracting day 15 to 85, whereas later expanders leaned CD4+. Clones that contracted clustered mainly in CM and EM if CD4+ and in EMRA if CD8+.

This rearrangement joins TRBV12-3 or TRBV12-4 to TRBJ2-7, with 7 bases identical to TRBD2. This clonotype originated in an adult woman who had mild COVID-19 (a few samples of this study predate the infection). Cell type and time point are not known. Sequenced material: PBMCs or a T cell subset sorted from them (not recorded which). The CDR3 region has the DNA TGTGCCAGCAGTTTAGAGGCTAGCGGCCCCAACGAGCAGTACTTC. Translated: CASSLEASGPNEQYF.